This T cell receptor beta chain comes out of a study of blood T cells in healthy people across ages. The CDR3 contains 13 residues. Germline assignment: CDR1 MDHEN and CDR2 SYDVKM. Unmatched junction bases numbered 7, after V lost 8 bases and J lost 3 bases. General observations from the study: Measured against age, TCR beta diversity per million T cells decreased in a roughly linear manner. Researchers report that TCR beta diversity correlated strongly with naive T cell percentage.

PCR was performed a second time for about 6 to 12 cycles using a sample-barcoded 5' primer and a J-beta primer mix. A template-switch adaptor with 12 random nucleotides tagged each cDNA molecule. TCRdb ran MiXCR on the 5' RACE reads and lists one entry per CDR3 protein. The sample carries over 1,300,000 distinct CDR3 sequences, around 59% recorded once. In regard to this clonotype: The antigen is unknown.

V gene TRBV28 combines with J gene TRBJ2-7; TRBD1 matches 7 bases. This receptor was identified in a man aged 18-30 years in good health. Sequencing used blood. The CDR3 DNA follows: TGTGCCAGCCTGGGACAGATTTACTACGAGCAGTACTTC. Protein product: CASLGQIYYEQYF.